This section outlines one TCR beta chain sequence together with its context. As yet, its antigen is unknown. Germline V lookup: CDR1 SNHLY, CDR2 FYNNEI. The CDR3 has 15 amino acids. V was cut by 6 bases and J by 4 bases, with 17 bases left in between. Clones were read by immunoSEQ multiplex PCR, and TCRdb kept only the in-frame ones, dropping some. The table has 60,000 to 80,000 clones, roughly 94% seen once. This sample was taken from a study of cytomegalovirus exposure and HLA in healthy donors. Findings of the study overall: The study flagged around 160 TCR beta chains as cytomegalovirus-associated. The dataset shows that most TCR sequences were rare, while some public TCRs occurred in many donors.

These donors were members of the roughly 110-subject validation cohort, a group separate from the approximately 670-subject first cohort. The sequence was obtained from a woman under 30 in good health and CMV-seropositive. Sequenced: PBMCs. This sequence joins TRBV2 and TRBJ2-3, with D possibly TRBD2 on 6 matching bases. Written as DNA, the CDR3 is TGTGCCAGCAGCGTCTTGCGCGGGGCTTCAGATACGCAGTATTTT. Translating it yields CASSVLRGASDTQYF.